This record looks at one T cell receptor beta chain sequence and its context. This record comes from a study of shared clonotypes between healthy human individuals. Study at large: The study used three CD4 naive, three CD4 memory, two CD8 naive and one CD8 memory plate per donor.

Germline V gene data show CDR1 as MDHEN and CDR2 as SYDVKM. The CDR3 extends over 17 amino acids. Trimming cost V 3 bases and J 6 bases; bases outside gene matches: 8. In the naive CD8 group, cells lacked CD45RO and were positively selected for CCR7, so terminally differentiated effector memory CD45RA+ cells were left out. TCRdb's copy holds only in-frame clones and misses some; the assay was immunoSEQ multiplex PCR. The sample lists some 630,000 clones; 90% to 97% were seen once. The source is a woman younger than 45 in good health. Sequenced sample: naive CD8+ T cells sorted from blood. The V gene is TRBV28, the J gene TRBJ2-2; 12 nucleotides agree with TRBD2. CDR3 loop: CASSFDLAGGPSGELFF. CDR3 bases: TGTGCCAGCAGTTTCGATCTAGCGGGAGGGCCGTCCGGGGAGCTGTTTTTT.